This TCR beta chain was profiled in a study of beta chain features in type 1 diabetes. Looking at the study overall: On cell yields, gender and age, patients and healthy donors were similar. Whole-study findings and limits: Across patients, naive, central memory and Treg TCRB repertoires exhibited apparently greater similarity than was observed across healthy donors.

Sorted CD4+ subsets: naive, central memory, regulatory, stem cell-like memory (CD45RO/CCR7/CD25/CD127/CD95/CD27 panel). In this sample, this clone turned up a few times. Antigen specificity is unknown. Germline is not matched at one junction end, which may reflect a read error. Reverse transcribing all isolated RNA meant expressed TCRB transcripts were sequenced. This table comes from immunoSEQ multiplex PCR, and its TCRdb copy is limited to in-frame clones, with some not included. This table has more than 300,000 clones, 10% to 15% appearing once. CDR3 size: 9 residues. The germline V gene encodes CDR1 SNHLY and CDR2 FYNNEI.

The TCR comes from a man aged 18 to 35 in good health. The chain links TRBV2 to TRBJ1-1; 7 bases align to TRBD1. Sequences were obtained from naive CD4+ T cells from blood. CDR3 protein: CAIKGGQNF. The CDR3 DNA reads TGTGCCATTAAAGGGGGACAGAACTTT. The complete variable domain, with remaining parts taken from reference TRBV2 and TRBJ1-1, reads EPEVTQTPSHQVTQMGQEVILRCVPISNHLYFYWYRQILGQKVEFLVSFYNNEISEKSEIFDDQFSVERPDGSNFTLKIRSTKLEDSAMYFCAIKGGQNFGQGTRLTVV.